This passage covers 23 T cell receptor beta chains from one sample sequenced in a study of T cell responses to AZD1222 COVID-19 vaccine. Measured with immunoSEQ multiplex PCR; TCRdb has only the in-frame clones, and not every one. This table holds 140,000 or so clones, around 90% found once. The sample consisted of peripheral blood, taken 28 days after the second AZD1222 dose. All receptors derive from an adult who received the AZD1222 COVID-19 vaccine.

About this clone: The junction and the germline gene differ at one end; a read error may be behind it. The genes are TRBV10-3 and TRBJ1-1, with TRBD1 matching over 7 bases. The CDR3 is 15 residues long. Germline CDR1 is ENHRY and CDR2 is SYGVKD. The CDR3 is CAISELKTGNAEAFF. As DNA, the CDR3 is TGTGCCATCAGTGAGTTAAAGACAGGGAACGCTGAAGCTTTCTTT.

The CDR3 protein is CASRVPDRAPYEQYF. The CDR3 nucleotides read TGTGCCAGCAGGGTCCCGGACAGGGCCCCTTACGAGCAGTACTTC. This chain links TRBV2 with TRBJ2-7; 8 positions match TRBD1. This CDR3 comprises 15 residues. V gave up 6 bases and J gave up 4 bases; unmatched junction bases: 11. Per the germline V gene, CDR1 is SNHLY and CDR2 is FYNNEI. Drawing the rest from reference TRBV2 and TRBJ2-7, the complete variable domain is EPEVTQTPSHQVTQMGQEVILRCVPISNHLYFYWYRQILGQKVEFLVSFYNNEISEKSEIFDDQFSVERPDGSNFTLKIRSTKLEDSAMYFCASRVPDRAPYEQYFGPGTRLTVT.

Here the CDR3 reads CASSLLAGFTGANVLTF. The DNA of the CDR3 is TGTGCCAGTAGTCTGTTAGCGGGATTTACTGGGGCCAACGTCCTGACTTTC. The chain has TRBV19 and TRBJ2-6, with 8 bases that match TRBD2. V lost 5 bases to trimming and J lost 2 bases; unmatched junction nucleotides: 8. CDR1 and CDR2 (germline): LNHDA, SQIVND (reference sequence). The CDR3 spans 17 residues.

The rearrangement uses TRBV12-3 or TRBV12-4 and TRBJ1-1; D is uncertain. V shed 6 bases and J shed 7 bases, with 9 bases lying between them. The CDR3 contains 11 residues. The CDR3 sequence is CASRAGIEAFF. CDR3 bases: TGTGCCAGCAGGGCAGGAATTGAAGCTTTCTTT.

This rearrangement joins TRBV15 to TRBJ1-6; D remains ambiguous. CDR3 size: 11 residues. Germline V CDR1 and CDR2: LNHNV, YYDKDF (reference sequence). Trimming removed 5 bases at V and 7 bases at J, with 3 bases between. This chain's CDR3 is CATSGNSPLHF. CDR3 sequence (DNA): TGTGCCACCAGCGGAAATTCACCCCTCCACTTT.

The CDR3 is CASSNLQGAGDTQYF. CDR3 coding DNA: TGTGCCAGCAGTAACCTACAGGGGGCAGGAGATACGCAGTATTTT. The rearrangement uses TRBV6-5 and TRBJ2-3; TRBD1 agrees at 9 bases. V shed 5 bases, J shed 5 bases, and the junction held 8 bases outside the gene matches. Per the germline V gene, CDR1 is MNHEY and CDR2 is SVGAGI. This CDR3 has 15 amino acids.

With respect to this clone: This CDR3 is also generated by other DNA sequences in the sample. This rearrangement joins TRBV5-1 to TRBJ1-5; D is perhaps TRBD1 (5 bases). Germline V gene data show CDR1 as SGHRS and CDR2 as YFSETQ. CDR3 length equals 14 residues. V dropped 5 bases and J dropped 4 bases, with 13 bases sitting between them. In nucleotides, the CDR3 is TGCGCCAGCAGTCTTGGGGGAGGTAATCAGCCCCAGCATTTT. The encoded protein is CASSLGGGNQPQHF.

The rearrangement links TRBV21-1 to TRBJ2-7; the table's D call, TRBD2, was not checked against the DNA. TRBV21-1 is assigned pseudogene status. The CDR3 has 17 amino acids. The CDR3 DNA follows: TGTGCCAGCAGCAAAAAAATCGGCGGTCAGCGAGCCTACGAGCAGTACTTC. Its protein product is CASSKKIGGQRAYEQYF.

This clone showed up just once. In DNA, the CDR3 is TGTGCCAGCAGCGAGGACGCTTCCTACGAGCAGTACTTC. Translating it yields CASSEDASYEQYF. This chain joins TRBV11-1 and TRBJ2-7; D remains unclear. Germline CDR1 reads SGHAT; CDR2 reads FQDESV (reference sequence). CDR3 length: 13 residues. Trimming removed 5 bases at V and 1 base at J, with 9 bases between.

This clone was observed once. This rearrangement joins TRBV7-9 to TRBJ1-1; 8 nucleotides match TRBD1. The germline V gene has CDR1 SEHNR and CDR2 FQNEAQ (reference sequence). The length of the CDR3 is 13 residues. With V trimmed by 6 bases and J by 10 bases, 10 bases remained unmatched. The chain's CDR3 is CASRPKTGDGAFF. Here the CDR3 DNA reads TGTGCCAGCAGGCCCAAGACAGGGGATGGAGCTTTCTTT.

This clone has just one count. The chain combines TRBV5-1 with TRBJ1-3; 8 positions agree with TRBD1. The germline CDR1 and CDR2 sequences are SGHRS and YFSETQ. The ends lost 3 bases at V and 6 bases at J; junction bases unmatched: 5. The CDR3 spans 14 residues. In DNA form, the CDR3 reads TGCGCCAGCAGCTCCACAGGGGGTGAAAACACCATATATTTT. This gives the protein CASSSTGGENTIYF.

V and J are TRBV30 and TRBJ1-1; the D gene is possibly TRBD1 (5 bases). The CDR3 is made up of 12 amino acids. CDR1 GTSNPN and CDR2 SVGIG come from the germline V gene (reference sequence). The germline V and J ends were trimmed by 8 bases and 0 bases, with 10 bases remaining between them. This CDR3 is CARRQMNTEAFF. DNA of the CDR3: TGTGCCCGTCGACAGATGAACACTGAAGCTTTCTTT.

This chain links TRBV7-2 with TRBJ2-3, with D unresolved. V was pared by 5 bases and J by 0 bases, with 9 bases between. This CDR3 region has 14 residues. CDR1 SGHTA and CDR2 FQGNSA come from the germline V gene. CDR3 bases: TGTGCCAGCAGCCAAGACCTTAGCACAGATACGCAGTATTTT. This translates into CASSQDLSTDTQYF.

The rearrangement joins TRBV4-2 to TRBJ1-3, with 9 nucleotides matching TRBD1. V shed 3 bases, J shed 0 bases, and the junction held 6 bases outside the gene matches. The CDR3 contains 17 residues. Germline V gives CDR1 LGHNA, CDR2 YNFKEQ. The CDR3 sequence is CASSQSTGGISGNTIYF. The CDR3 DNA sequence: TGTGCCAGCAGCCAGTCAACAGGGGGCATCTCTGGAAACACCATATATTTT.

The CDR3 DNA reads as TGCGCCAGCAGAGGGGACGAATACAATGAGCAGTTCTTC. This sequence encodes CASRGDEYNEQFF. V and J are TRBV5-1 and TRBJ2-1; possibly TRBD1 or TRBD2 for D (5 bases each). This CDR3 has 13 residues. V dropped 5 bases and J dropped 4 bases, with 10 bases sitting between them. The V gene's germline CDR1 is SGHRS and CDR2 YFSETQ.

The chain joins TRBV11-3 to TRBJ1-1; no firm D call. The CDR3 has 13 amino acids. With 2 bases removed from V and 1 base from J, the gap between germline ends came to 5 bases. Per germline, CDR1 SGHNT and CDR2 YENEEA. DNA of the CDR3: TGTGCCAGCAGCTTATACCGGAACACTGAAGCTTTCTTT. Translating gives CASSLYRNTEAFF.

The chain carries TRBV11-1 and TRBJ2-7; D unresolved. V lost 0 bases and J 5 bases, leaving 8 bases between the germline ends. The germline CDR1 and CDR2 sequences are SGHAT and FQDESV (reference sequence). This CDR3 has 13 residues. The CDR3 loop reads CASSLALKDEQYF. The CDR3 DNA sequence: TGTGCCAGCAGCTTAGCCCTCAAGGACGAGCAGTACTTC.

The rearrangement joins TRBV7-2 to TRBJ1-1, with D possibly matching TRBD1 (5 bases). The CDR3 runs 15 residues. Trimming took off 6 bases at V and 0 bases at J, with 14 bases between the two ends. Looked up from germline, CDR1 is SGHTA and CDR2 is FQGNSA. CDR3 nucleotides: TGTGCCAGCAGTTCACAAGGGGCTTTGAACACTGAAGCTTTCTTT. Protein: CASSSQGALNTEAFF.

V gene TRBV9 combines with J gene TRBJ2-7; D perhaps matches TRBD2 (6 bases). The CDR3 runs 15 residues. Germline values: CDR1 SGDLS, CDR2 YYNGEE. Trimming took 0 bases from V and 2 from J, leaving 12 bases between them. CDR3 nucleotides: TGTGCCAGCAGCGTAGCCGCGGGGATTGCCTACGAGCAGTACTTC. This codes for CASSVAAGIAYEQYF.

V gene TRBV6-6 combines with J gene TRBJ1-2; TRBD1 is a possible D gene (5 bases). The germline V gene encodes CDR1 MNHNY and CDR2 SVGAGI (reference sequence). V lost 8 bases and J lost 6, with 16 bases in between. CDR3 size: 13 residues. CDR3 DNA sequence: TGTGCCAGCCAGGACCTCCTGGGGGATGGCTACACCTTC. Its protein product is CASQDLLGDGYTF.

V is TRBV20-1 and J is TRBJ2-1, with unresolved D. This CDR3 is built from 11 residues. Trimming left V 5 bases short and J 4 bases short, with 6 bases between. Germline CDR1 and CDR2: DFQATT and SNEGSKA (reference sequence). CDR3 residues: CSALRYNEQFF. Here the CDR3 DNA reads TGCAGTGCTTTAAGGTACAATGAGCAGTTCTTC.

V and J are TRBV10-3 and TRBJ1-6, with unresolved D. CDR1 and CDR2 from the germline V gene are ENHRY and SYGVKD. The CDR3 contains 14 residues. V was pared by 0 bases and J by 10 bases, with 10 bases between. CDR3 DNA sequence: TGTGCCATCAGTGAGTCAGGTGGAGGCTCACCCCTCCACTTT. Its protein is CAISESGGGSPLHF.

The chain joins TRBV3-1 (or the pseudogene TRBV3-2) to TRBJ2-2, with D possibly being TRBD1 or TRBD2 (5 bases each). Germline V gives CDR1 LGHDT, CDR2 YNNKEL (reference sequence). The CDR3 spans 15 residues. Between the trimmed V and J ends, which lost 2 bases and 2 bases, there was a span of 9 bases. This CDR3 reads CASSQWGSNTGELFF. The DNA of the CDR3 is TGTGCCAGCAGCCAATGGGGGTCTAACACCGGGGAGCTGTTTTTT.